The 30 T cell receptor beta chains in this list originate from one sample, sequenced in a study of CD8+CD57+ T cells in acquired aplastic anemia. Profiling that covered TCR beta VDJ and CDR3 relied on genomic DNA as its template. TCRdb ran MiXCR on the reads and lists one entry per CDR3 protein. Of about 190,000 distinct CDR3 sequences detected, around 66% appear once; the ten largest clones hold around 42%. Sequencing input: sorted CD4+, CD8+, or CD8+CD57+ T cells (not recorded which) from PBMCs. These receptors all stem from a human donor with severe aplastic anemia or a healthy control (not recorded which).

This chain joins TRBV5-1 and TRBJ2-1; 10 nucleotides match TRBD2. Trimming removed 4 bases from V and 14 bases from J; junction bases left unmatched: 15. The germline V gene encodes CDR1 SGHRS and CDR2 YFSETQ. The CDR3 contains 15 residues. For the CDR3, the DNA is TGCGCCAGCAGCATAACTAGCGGGGAGGGCCGGGGGAAGTTCTTC. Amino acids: CASSITSGEGRGKFF.

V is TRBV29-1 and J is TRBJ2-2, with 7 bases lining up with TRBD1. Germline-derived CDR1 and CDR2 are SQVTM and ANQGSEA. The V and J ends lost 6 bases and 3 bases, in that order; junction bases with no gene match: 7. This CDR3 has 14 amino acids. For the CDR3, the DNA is TGCAGCGTCGTGAAACAGGGGTACACCGGGGAGCTGTTTTTT. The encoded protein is CSVVKQGYTGELFF.

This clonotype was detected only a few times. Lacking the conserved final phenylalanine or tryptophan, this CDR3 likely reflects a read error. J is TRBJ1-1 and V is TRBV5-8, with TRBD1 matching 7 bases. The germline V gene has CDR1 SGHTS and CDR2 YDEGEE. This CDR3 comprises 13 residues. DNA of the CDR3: TGTGCCAGCAGCTTGACAGGGGACACTGAGGCTTTCTCT. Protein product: CASSLTGDTEAFS.

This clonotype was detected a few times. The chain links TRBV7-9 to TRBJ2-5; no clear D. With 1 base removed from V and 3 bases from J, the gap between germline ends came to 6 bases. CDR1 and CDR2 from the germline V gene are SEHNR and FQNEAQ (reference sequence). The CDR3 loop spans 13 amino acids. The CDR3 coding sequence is TGTGCCAGCAGCTTAGGGTCGAAAGAGACCCAGTACTTC. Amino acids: CASSLGSKETQYF.

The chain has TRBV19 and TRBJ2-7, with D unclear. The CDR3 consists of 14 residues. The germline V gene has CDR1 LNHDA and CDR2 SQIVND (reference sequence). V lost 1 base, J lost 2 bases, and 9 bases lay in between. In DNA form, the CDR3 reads TGTGCCAGTAGTATAGCCACGGTAGCCTACGAGCAGTACTTC. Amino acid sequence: CASSIATVAYEQYF.

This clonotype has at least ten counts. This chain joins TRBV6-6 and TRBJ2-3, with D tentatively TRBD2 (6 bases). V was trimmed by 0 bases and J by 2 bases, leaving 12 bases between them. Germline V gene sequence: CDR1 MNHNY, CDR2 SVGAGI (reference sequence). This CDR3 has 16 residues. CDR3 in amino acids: CASSYSPRGVTDTQYF. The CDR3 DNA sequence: TGTGCCAGCAGTTACTCCCCCCGCGGGGTCACAGATACGCAGTATTTT.

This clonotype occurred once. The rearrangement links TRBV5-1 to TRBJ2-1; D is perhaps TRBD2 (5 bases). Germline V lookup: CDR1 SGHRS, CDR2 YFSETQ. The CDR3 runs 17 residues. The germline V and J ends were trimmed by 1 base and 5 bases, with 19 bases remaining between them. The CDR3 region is CASSLRIPGSPDNEQFF. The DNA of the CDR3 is TGCGCCAGCAGCTTGCGGATACCGGGGAGTCCGGACAATGAGCAGTTCTTC. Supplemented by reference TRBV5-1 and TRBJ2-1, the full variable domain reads KAGVTQTPRYLIKTRGQQVTLSCSPISGHRSVSWYQQTPGQGLQFLFEYFSETQRNKGNFPGRFSGRQFSNSRSEMNVSTLELGDSALYLCASSLRIPGSPDNEQFFGPGTRLTVL.

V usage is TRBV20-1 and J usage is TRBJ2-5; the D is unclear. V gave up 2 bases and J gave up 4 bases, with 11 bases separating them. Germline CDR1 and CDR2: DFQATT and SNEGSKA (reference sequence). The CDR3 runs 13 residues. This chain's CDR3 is CSARMEPRETQYF. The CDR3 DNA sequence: TGCAGTGCTAGAATGGAACCCCGAGAGACCCAGTACTTC.

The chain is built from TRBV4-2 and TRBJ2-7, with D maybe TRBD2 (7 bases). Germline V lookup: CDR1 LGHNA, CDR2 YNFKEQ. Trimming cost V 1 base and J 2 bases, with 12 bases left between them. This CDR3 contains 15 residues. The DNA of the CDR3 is TGTGCCAGCAGCCAAGGGGCGGGGGCGACCTACGAGCAGTACTTC. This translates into CASSQGAGATYEQYF.

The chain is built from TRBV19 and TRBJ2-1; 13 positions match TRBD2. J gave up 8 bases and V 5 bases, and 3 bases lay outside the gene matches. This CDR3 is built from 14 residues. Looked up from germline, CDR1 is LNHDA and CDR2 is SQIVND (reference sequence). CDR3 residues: CASSETSGRYEQFF. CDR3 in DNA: TGTGCCAGTAGTGAGACTAGCGGGAGGTATGAGCAGTTCTTC.

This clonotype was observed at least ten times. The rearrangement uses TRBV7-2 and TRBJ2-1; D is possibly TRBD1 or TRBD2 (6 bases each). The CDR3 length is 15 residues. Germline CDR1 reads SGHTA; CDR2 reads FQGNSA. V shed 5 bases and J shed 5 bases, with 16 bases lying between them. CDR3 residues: CASSMLGGFNNEQFF. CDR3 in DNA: TGTGCCAGCAGCATGTTGGGGGGCTTTAACAATGAGCAGTTCTTC.

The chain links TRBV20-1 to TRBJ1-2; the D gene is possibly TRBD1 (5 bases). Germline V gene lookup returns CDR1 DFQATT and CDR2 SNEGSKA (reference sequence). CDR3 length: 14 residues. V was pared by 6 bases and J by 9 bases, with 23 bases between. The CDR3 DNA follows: TGCAGTGCCAGGCGGGGCGGGGCCCGAGGGAGCTACACCTTC. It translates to CSARRGGARGSYTF.

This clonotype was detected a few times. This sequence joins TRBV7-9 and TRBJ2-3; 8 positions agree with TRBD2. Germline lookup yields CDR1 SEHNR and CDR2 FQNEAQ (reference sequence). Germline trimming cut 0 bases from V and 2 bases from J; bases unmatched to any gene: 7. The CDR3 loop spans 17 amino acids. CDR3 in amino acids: CASSLAVIAGTTDTQYF. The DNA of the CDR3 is TGTGCCAGCAGCTTAGCGGTGATAGCGGGAACCACAGATACGCAGTATTTT.

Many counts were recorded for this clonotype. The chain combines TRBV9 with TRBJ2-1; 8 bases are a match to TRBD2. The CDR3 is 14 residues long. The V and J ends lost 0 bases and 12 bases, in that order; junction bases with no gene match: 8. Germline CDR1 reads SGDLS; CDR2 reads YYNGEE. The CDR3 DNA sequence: TGTGCCAGCAGCGTAGATGCGGGGGGACGGGTGCAGTTCTTC. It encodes CASSVDAGGRVQFF.

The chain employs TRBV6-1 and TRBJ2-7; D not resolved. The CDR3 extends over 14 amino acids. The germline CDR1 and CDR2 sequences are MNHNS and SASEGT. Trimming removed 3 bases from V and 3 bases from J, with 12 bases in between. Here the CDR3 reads CASSDRAGFYEQYF. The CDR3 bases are TGTGCCAGCAGTGACCGAGCCGGGTTCTACGAGCAGTACTTC.

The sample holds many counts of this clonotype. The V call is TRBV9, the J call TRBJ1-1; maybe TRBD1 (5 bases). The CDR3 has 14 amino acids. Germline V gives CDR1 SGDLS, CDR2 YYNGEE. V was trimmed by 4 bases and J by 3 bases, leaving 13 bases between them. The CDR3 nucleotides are TGTGCCAGCAGCCTATGGGGGGGTGACACTGAAGCTTTCTTT. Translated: CASSLWGGDTEAFF.

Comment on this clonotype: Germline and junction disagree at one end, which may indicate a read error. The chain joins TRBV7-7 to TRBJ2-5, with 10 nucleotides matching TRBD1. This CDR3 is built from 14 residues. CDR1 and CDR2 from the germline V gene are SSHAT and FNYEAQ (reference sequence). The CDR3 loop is CASSAGTGVETQYF. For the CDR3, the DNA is TGTGCTAGCAGTGCCGGGACAGGGGTTGAGACCCAGTACTTC. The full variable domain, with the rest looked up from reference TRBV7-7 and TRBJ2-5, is GAGVSQSPRYKVTKRGQDVTLRCDPISSHATLYWYQQALGQGPEFLTYFNYEAQPDKSGLPSDRFSAERPEGSISTLTIQRTEQRDSAMYRCASSAGTGVETQYFGPGTRLLVL.

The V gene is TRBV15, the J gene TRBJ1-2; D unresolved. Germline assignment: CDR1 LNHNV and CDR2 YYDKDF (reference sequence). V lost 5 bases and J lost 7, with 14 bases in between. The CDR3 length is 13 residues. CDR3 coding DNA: TGTGCCACCAGCCCATCGGCGGCCGCTGGCTACACCTTC. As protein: CATSPSAAAGYTF.

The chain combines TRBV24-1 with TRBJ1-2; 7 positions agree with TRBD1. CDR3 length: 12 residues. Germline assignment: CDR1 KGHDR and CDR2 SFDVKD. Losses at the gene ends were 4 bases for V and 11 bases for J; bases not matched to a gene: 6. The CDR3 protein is CATSERQGEYTF. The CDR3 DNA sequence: TGTGCCACCAGTGAGCGACAGGGCGAATACACCTTC.

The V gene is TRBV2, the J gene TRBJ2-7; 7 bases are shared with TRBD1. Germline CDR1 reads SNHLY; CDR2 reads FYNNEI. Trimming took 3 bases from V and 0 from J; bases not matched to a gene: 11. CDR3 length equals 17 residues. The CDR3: CASSEVPGQSYSYEQYF. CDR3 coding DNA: TGTGCCAGCAGTGAGGTCCCGGGACAGTCGTACTCCTACGAGCAGTACTTC.

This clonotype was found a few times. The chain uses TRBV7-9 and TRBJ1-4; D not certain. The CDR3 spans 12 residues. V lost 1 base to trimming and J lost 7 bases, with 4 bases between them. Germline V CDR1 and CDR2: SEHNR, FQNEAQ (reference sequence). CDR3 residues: CASSLVGEKLFF. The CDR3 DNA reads TGTGCCAGCAGCTTAGTGGGTGAAAAACTGTTTTTT. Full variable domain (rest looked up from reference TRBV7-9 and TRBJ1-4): DTGVSQNPRHKITKRGQNVTFRCDPISEHNRLYWYRQTLGQGPEFLTYFQNEAQLEKSRLLSDRFSAERPKGSFSTLEIQRTEQGDSAMYLCASSLVGEKLFFGSGTQLSVL.

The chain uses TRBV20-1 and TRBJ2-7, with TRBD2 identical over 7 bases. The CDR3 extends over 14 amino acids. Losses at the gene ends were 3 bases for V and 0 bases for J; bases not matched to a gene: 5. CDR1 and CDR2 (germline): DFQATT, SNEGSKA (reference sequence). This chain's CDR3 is CSARRRESSYEQYF. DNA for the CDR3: TGCAGTGCTAGGCGGCGGGAGAGCTCCTACGAGCAGTACTTC.

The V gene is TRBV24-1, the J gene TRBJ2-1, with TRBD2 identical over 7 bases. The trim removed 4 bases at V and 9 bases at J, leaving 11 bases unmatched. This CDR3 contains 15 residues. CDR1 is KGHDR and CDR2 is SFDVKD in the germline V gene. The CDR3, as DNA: TGTGCCACCAGTGACCCGGGGGGAATCCTGTCTGAGCAGTTCTTC. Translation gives CATSDPGGILSEQFF.

CDR3 amino acids: CSALTGGAETQYF. The CDR3 DNA is TGCAGCGCCCTGACAGGGGGCGCGGAGACCCAGTACTTC. This chain uses TRBV29-1 with TRBJ2-5; the match to TRBD1 covers 10 bases. The CDR3 runs 13 residues. Germline CDR1 and CDR2: SQVTM and ANQGSEA. The ends lost 7 bases at V and 5 bases at J; junction bases unmatched: 7.

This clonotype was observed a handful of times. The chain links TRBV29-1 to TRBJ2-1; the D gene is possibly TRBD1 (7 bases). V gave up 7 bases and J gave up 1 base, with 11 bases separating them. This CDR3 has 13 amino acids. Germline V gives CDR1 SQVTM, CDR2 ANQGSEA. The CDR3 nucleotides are TGCAGCGGACAGGGACTTTCCTACAATGAGCAGTTCTTC. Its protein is CSGQGLSYNEQFF.

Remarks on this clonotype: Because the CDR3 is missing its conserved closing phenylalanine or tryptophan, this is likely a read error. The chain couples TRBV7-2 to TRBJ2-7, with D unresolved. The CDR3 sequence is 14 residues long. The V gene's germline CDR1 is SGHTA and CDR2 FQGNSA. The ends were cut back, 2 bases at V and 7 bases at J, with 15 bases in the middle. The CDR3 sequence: CASSLSEVVGEQYS. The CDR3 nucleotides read TGTGCCAGCAGCTTATCCGAAGTCGTAGGAGAGCAGTACTCC.

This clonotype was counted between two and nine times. The CDR3 region is CASSVTSGVGDTEQFF. DNA of the CDR3: TGCGCCAGCAGTGTGACTAGCGGGGTTGGGGACACTGAGCAGTTCTTC. The V gene is TRBV10-1, the J gene TRBJ2-1; 11 bases line up with TRBD2. With V trimmed by 4 bases and J by 9 bases, 11 bases remained unmatched. Germline V lookup: CDR1 WNHNN, CDR2 SYGVQD (reference sequence). The CDR3 runs 16 residues.

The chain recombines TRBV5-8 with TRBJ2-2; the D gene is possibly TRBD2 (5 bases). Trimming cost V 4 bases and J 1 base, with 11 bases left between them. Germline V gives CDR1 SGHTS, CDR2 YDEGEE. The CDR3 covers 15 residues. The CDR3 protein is CASSPRGKNTGELFF. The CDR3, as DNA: TGTGCCAGCAGCCCCCGAGGGAAGAACACCGGGGAGCTGTTTTTT.

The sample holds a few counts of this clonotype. CDR3 in amino acids: CATSDGGGASYNEQFF. In nucleotides, the CDR3 is TGTGCCACCAGTGATGGGGGAGGGGCATCCTACAATGAGCAGTTCTTC. The chain uses TRBV24-1 and TRBJ2-1, with 7 bases matching TRBD2. J lost 1 base, V lost 3 bases, and 5 bases had no gene match. This CDR3 contains 16 residues. Germline V gene lookup returns CDR1 KGHDR and CDR2 SFDVKD.

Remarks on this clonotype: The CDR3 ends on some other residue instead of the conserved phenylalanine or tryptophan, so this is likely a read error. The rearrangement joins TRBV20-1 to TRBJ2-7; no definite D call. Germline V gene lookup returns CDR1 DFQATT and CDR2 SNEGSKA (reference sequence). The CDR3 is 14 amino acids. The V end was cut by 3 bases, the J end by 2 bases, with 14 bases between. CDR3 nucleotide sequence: TGCAGTGCTAGTTCCCTAGTTAGTACCTACGAGCAGTACTCC. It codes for CSASSLVSTYEQYS.